The 5 T cell receptor beta chains below were found in one sample sequenced in a study of T cell responses to AZD1222 COVID-19 vaccine. The repertoire was sequenced with immunoSEQ multiplex PCR; TCRdb's copy has only in-frame clones and lacks some. The repertoire holds roughly 110,000 clones, with roughly nine tenths as singletons. This material consisted of peripheral blood, taken on day 0 of AZD1222 vaccination. The receptors come from an adult in good health.

The chain joins TRBV21-1 to TRBJ2-2; the table's D call TRBD1 went unverified against the DNA. TRBV21-1 is a recognized pseudogene. This CDR3 is 17 amino acids long. CDR3: CASSIRDRARLAGELFF. Written as DNA, the CDR3 is TGTGCCAGCAGCATCCGGGACAGGGCGAGGTTGGCCGGGGAGCTGTTTTTT.

The genes are TRBV4-3 and TRBJ1-2; a weak D match, TRBD1 (6 bases). The CDR3 contains 15 residues. The germline CDR1 and CDR2 sequences are LGHNA and YSLEER. V shed 0 bases and J shed 8 bases, with 16 bases lying between them. The CDR3 loop reads CASSQDGRGPEGYTF. CDR3 coding DNA: TGCGCCAGCAGCCAAGATGGCAGGGGCCCTGAAGGCTACACCTTC.

The chain carries TRBV5-1 and TRBJ2-1; 12 bases are a match to TRBD2. Germline CDR1 SGHRS, CDR2 YFSETQ. The V and J ends lost 4 bases and 3 bases, in that order; junction bases with no gene match: 2. The CDR3 is 15 amino acids. The CDR3 region is CASSPTSGSYNEQFF. The DNA of the CDR3 is TGCGCCAGCAGCCCGACTAGCGGGAGCTACAATGAGCAGTTCTTC. The full variable domain, rest sourced from reference TRBV5-1 and TRBJ2-1, is KAGVTQTPRYLIKTRGQQVTLSCSPISGHRSVSWYQQTPGQGLQFLFEYFSETQRNKGNFPGRFSGRQFSNSRSEMNVSTLELGDSALYLCASSPTSGSYNEQFFGPGTRLTVL.

The V and J genes are TRBV24-1 and TRBJ1-1; 7 bases map to TRBD1. Germline-derived CDR1 and CDR2 are KGHDR and SFDVKD. The CDR3 consists of 13 residues. V was clipped by 9 bases and J by 1 base; unmatched bases: 4. The CDR3 DNA sequence: TGTGCCACCTCCCGGACAGGGAACACTGAAGCTTTCTTT. It specifies CATSRTGNTEAFF.

A note on this clone: The identical CDR3 is also encoded by other nucleotide sequences in the sample. The J gene is TRBJ1-5, the V gene TRBV13; no clear D gene. The ends were cut back, 0 bases at V and 0 bases at J, with 0 bases in the middle. The CDR3 is 13 residues long. CDR1 and CDR2 (germline): PRHDT, FYEKMQ (reference sequence). The CDR3 bases are TGTGCCAGCAGCTTAGGTAGCAATCAGCCCCAGCATTTT. Its translation is CASSLGSNQPQHF.